The 3 T cell receptor beta chains below come from one sample, sequenced in a study of control samples from healthy donors and cancer patients. The data were produced by immunoSEQ multiplex PCR, yet TCRdb's version contains in-frame clones alone and is incomplete. Seen here are about 80,000 clones, more than 65% observed once, and the top ten hold around 10%. The sequencing sample was made of PBMCs. The source is a man aged 60 to 75 with head and neck cancer.

In this sample, this clone turned up once. The rearrangement uses TRBV6-1 and TRBJ2-2; possible D gene TRBD1, 5 bases. This CDR3 region has 14 residues. Germline lookup yields CDR1 MNHNS and CDR2 SASEGT. With 5 bases removed from V and 1 base from J, the gap between germline ends came to 8 bases. CDR3: CASSSRGNTGELFF. The CDR3 bases are TGTGCCAGCAGTAGTAGGGGGAACACCGGGGAGCTGTTTTTT.

DNA of the CDR3: TGTGCCAGCAGTTACAGTTCCCTGGGTGCCTATGGCTACACCTTC. Translating it yields CASSYSSLGAYGYTF. The rearrangement links TRBV6-5 to TRBJ1-2; D remains unclear. Germline values: CDR1 MNHEY, CDR2 SVGAGI. Trimming removed 2 bases at V and 4 bases at J, with 14 bases between. CDR3 length: 15 residues.

This chain uses TRBV7-6 with TRBJ2-3; D tentatively reads TRBD1 or TRBD2 (5 bases each). The germline V gene has CDR1 SGHVS and CDR2 FNYEAQ. The CDR3 contains 16 residues. Trimming took 5 bases from V and 0 from J, leaving 15 bases between them. The CDR3 protein is CASSTRDGGSTDTQYF. CDR3 nucleotides: TGTGCCAGCAGCACCCGGGACGGTGGTAGCACAGATACGCAGTATTTT.